These T cell receptor beta chains were read from a single sample in a study of shared clonotypes between healthy human individuals. Method: immunoSEQ multiplex PCR; TCRdb's copy keeps in-frame clones and lacks some. The sample comprises around 350,000 clones, around four fifths of which are singletons, and more than 9% rests with the top ten. Material: memory CD4+ T cells sorted from blood. These receptors all come from a man aged 25-45 years in good health. Both conserved end residues are part of each CDR3. Fields, in order: clone size, V gene, J gene, D gene, CDR3 DNA, CDR3 protein. A D gene is named only where the DNA matches it firmly. Size is omitted from some rows. Given values are once, few, many or a class for expanded clones.

NA	TRBV15	TRBJ2-7	TRBD2	TGTGCCACCAGCAGAGATTTTCTAGCGGGACGCTACGAGCAGTACTTC	CATSRDFLAGRYEQYF
NA	TRBV11-2	TRBJ2-1	NA	TGTGCCAGCAGCTCCACTAGGATCGATGAGCAGTTCTTC	CASSSTRIDEQFF
NA	TRBV29-1	TRBJ2-1	TRBD2	TGCAGCGTTGTCGCATGGAGCGGGAGCGCCTACAATGAGCAGTTCTTC	CSVVAWSGSAYNEQFF
NA	TRBV7-9	TRBJ2-1	TRBD2	TGTGCCAGCAGCCTCTATGGGACTAGCGGGAGAAATGAGCAGTTCTTC	CASSLYGTSGRNEQFF
NA	TRBV28	TRBJ2-7	NA	TGTGCCAGCAGTTCAAACGTAGTCCGGGACGACAAGTACTTC	CASSSNVVRDDKYF
NA	TRBV2	TRBJ2-3	NA	TGTGCCAGCAGGCGGGGAACAGATACGCAGTATTTT	CASRRGTDTQYF
few	TRBV6-5	TRBJ2-7	NA	TGTGCCAGCAGTCTCCTGGGCGCGGAGGGCGAGCAGTACTTC	CASSLLGAEGEQYF
NA	TRBV5-4	TRBJ2-7	NA	TGTGCCAGCAGCGCTCCACATAAGAGCTCCTACGAGCAGTACTTC	CASSAPHKSSYEQYF
NA	TRBV29-1	TRBJ2-1	TRBD2	TGCAGCGTTGAAGAGCTCGACAGCCGGGGGGAGTTCTTC	CSVEELDSRGEFF
NA	TRBV7-8	TRBJ2-1	NA	TGTGCCAGCGCCGGCCTAGCACAGAATGAGCAGTTCTTC	CASAGLAQNEQFF
NA	TRBV7-8	TRBJ1-1	TRBD1	TGTGCCAGCAGCTTAGACAGGGGTGAAGCTTTCTTT	CASSLDRGEAFF
NA	TRBV11-2	TRBJ2-7	NA	TGTGCCAGCAGCTTCGCTAGCACGGGCTACGAGCAGTACTTC	CASSFASTGYEQYF
NA	TRBV7-9	TRBJ1-2	NA	TGTGCCAGCAGCTCGCGTGGAAAAGGCTACACCTTC	CASSSRGKGYTF
few	TRBV5-1	TRBJ1-1	TRBD1	TGCGCCAGCTCGACAGGGGGACTTCTGAACACTGAAGCTTTCTTT	CASSTGGLLNTEAFF
NA	TRBV28	TRBJ2-3	TRBD2	TGTGCCAGCAGTACTCGGACTAGCGGAACAGATACGCAGTATTTT	CASSTRTSGTDTQYF
NA	TRBV7-2	TRBJ1-2	NA	TGTGCCAGCAGCTTAATCGACTATGGCTACACCTTC	CASSLIDYGYTF
NA	TRBV5-5	TRBJ2-1	TRBD2	TGTGCCAGCAGCCCTGGACTAGCGGGAGTGCATGAGCAGTTCTTC	CASSPGLAGVHEQFF
NA	TRBV5-5	TRBJ2-7	NA	TGTGCCAGCAGCTTGGAGACTTTGACGGACGAGCAGTACTTC	CASSLETLTDEQYF
NA	TRBV15	TRBJ1-2	TRBD1	TGTGCCACCAGCAGGGACAGGAGTATCTATGGCTACACCTTC	CATSRDRSIYGYTF
once	TRBV18	TRBJ2-2	TRBD1	TGTGCCAGCTCACCAAGACAGGGGCGCGGACACACCGGGGAGCTGTTTTTT	CASSPRQGRGHTGELFF
NA	TRBV6-5	TRBJ1-5	NA	TGTGCCAGCTCCAAGGGGCAGGGGTCCCAGCATTTT	CASSKGQGSQHF
NA	TRBV23-1	TRBJ2-5	NA	TGCGCCAGCAGTAGACAGGGAGGAGAGACCCAGTACTTC	CASSRQGGETQYF
NA	TRBV5-5	TRBJ2-5	TRBD1	TGTGCCAGCAGCGGGGGGACAGGGGGCCAAGAGACCCAGTACTTC	CASSGGTGGQETQYF
NA	TRBV15	TRBJ2-7	NA	TGTGCCACCAGCAGTCGCCAGGGCTCCTACGAGCAGTACTTC	CATSSRQGSYEQYF
NA	TRBV5-1	TRBJ2-7	NA	TGCGCCAGCAGCATGGGGCGGTCGTACGAGCAGTACTTC	CASSMGRSYEQYF
NA	TRBV28	TRBJ1-5	TRBD1	TGTGCCAGCACAGGACAGGGAAAGCAGCCCCAGCATTTT	CASTGQGKQPQHF
NA	TRBV6-4	TRBJ2-7	NA	TGTGCCAGCAGTGACGGGTCAGGGGACGGTTCCGAGCAGTACTTC	CASSDGSGDGSEQYF
NA	TRBV18	TRBJ2-1	NA	TGTGCCAGCTCACCACCGAAGCTGGCGCGCAATGAGCAGTTCTTC	CASSPPKLARNEQFF
NA	TRBV11-2	TRBJ2-2	TRBD2	TGTGCCAGCAGCACGGCGTGGTCTAGCGGGAGGGCCGGGGAGCTGTTTTTT	CASSTAWSSGRAGELFF
few	TRBV2	TRBJ1-1	TRBD1	TGTGCCAGCAGTGAAGACAGGGGGAGAGGGACTGAAGCTTTCTTT	CASSEDRGRGTEAFF
NA	TRBV5-4	TRBJ2-1	TRBD1	TGTGCCAGCAGCTTAACAGGGGATTCCTACAATGAGCAGTTCTTC	CASSLTGDSYNEQFF
few	TRBV7-2	TRBJ2-2	NA	TGTGCCAGCAGCGCAGGCGGAGGGTACACCGGGGAGCTGTTTTTT	CASSAGGGYTGELFF
NA	TRBV2	TRBJ1-2	NA	TGTGCCAGCAGTGAGGAGGGTCCCTATGGCTACACCTTC	CASSEEGPYGYTF
many	TRBV2	TRBJ2-3	NA	TGTGCCAGCAGCCCAACAAGTTTTACGCAGTATTTT	CASSPTSFTQYF
NA	TRBV21-1	TRBJ2-3	NA	TGTGCCAGCAGCCTGGCCCGGGGGGCGGATACGCAGTATTTT	CASSLARGADTQYF
few	TRBV27	TRBJ2-7	TRBD2	TGTGCCAGCAGTTTCGCCCTCGGGACTAGCGGGAGTTCCGAGCAGTACTTC	CASSFALGTSGSSEQYF
NA	TRBV10-3	TRBJ1-1	NA	TGTGCCATCAGTGAGTCGACCAGGGAAGCTTTCTTT	CAISESTREAFF
NA	TRBV5-8	TRBJ2-1	NA	TGTGCCAGCAGCTTGGACGTTCTCTCCTACAATGAGCAGTTCTTC	CASSLDVLSYNEQFF
NA	TRBV7-3	TRBJ2-1	NA	TGTGCCAGCAGCTCCCGTCCCGGACTTTTAACGTACAATGAGCAGTTCTTC	CASSSRPGLLTYNEQFF
NA	TRBV20-1	TRBJ2-7	NA	TGCAGTGCTAGCCATAACCCAGAGCAGTACTTC	CSASHNPEQYF
NA	TRBV2	TRBJ2-3	NA	TGTGCCAGCCGCTTAGCGTCCCCGAGGGATACGCAGTATTTT	CASRLASPRDTQYF
few	TRBV5-4	TRBJ1-2	NA	TGTGCCAGCAGCTTGGGCCCCACAGGGAGAATTGGGTATGGCTACACCTTC	CASSLGPTGRIGYGYTF
NA	TRBV29-1	TRBJ2-3	NA	TGCAGCGCCGCCCTGGGCGGGACCTCAGATACGCAGTATTTT	CSAALGGTSDTQYF